Detailed here is one T cell receptor (beta chain). The data are from a study of technical replicates of blood from a few donors. The germline V gene has CDR1 SGHRS and CDR2 YFSETQ. V was shortened by 7 bases and J by 0 bases, with 14 bases between the two germline ends. This CDR3 comprises 15 residues. The protocol was immunoSEQ multiplex PCR, while the TCRdb copy is restricted to in-frame clones and leaves out a portion. The table has approximately 99,000 clones, 95% seen once; the top ten hold around 0.21%. The sequencing sample was made of T cells isolated from PBMCs. The rearrangement links TRBV5-1 to TRBJ2-1; D unclear. The sequence was collected from a human donor in good health. CDR3 sequence (DNA): TGCGCCAGCGGTCCCCAGACACTCTCCTACAATGAGCAGTTCTTC. Protein: CASGPQTLSYNEQFF.